This TCR beta chain was obtained from a study of regulatory T cells in long-lasting Graves disease. Background on the study: Patients newly diagnosed with Graves' had been on antithyroid drugs for under 3 months.

The sample's time point: newly diagnosed GD, antithyroid drugs for less than 3 months. PBMC RNA was the source of the TCR library. Overall study findings and caveats: Sharing of public clonotypes was greater in persistent patients (roughly 2,600) than in new patients (roughly 1,000). It was in persistent disease that TRBV28, TRBJ1-2 and TRBJ2-5 were favored.

According to the study, TCR beta libraries were built with iRepertoire HTBI primers and CDR3-region Arm-PCR. In TCRdb, the multiplex PCR reads were re-called with MiXCR into one record per CDR3 protein. The sample includes a few hundred thousand distinct CDR3 sequences, roughly a fifth of them seen just once. The germline CDR1 and CDR2 sequences are LGHDT and YNNKEL (reference sequence). This CDR3 is 14 amino acids long. J was trimmed by 6 bases and V by 3 bases; bases with no gene match: 5. Many counts were recorded for this clonotype. Its antigen is unknown. The same data also contributed to another study, on T cells in Graves' hyperthyroidism and ophthalmopathy. Per that study: Each diagnosis drew on symptoms, thyroxine, TRAb, thyroid ultrasound and orbital computed tomography findings.

This rearrangement joins TRBV3-1 to TRBJ2-1, with 7 positions matching TRBD2. The sample here was peripheral blood mononuclear cells (PBMCs), taken at new diagnosis, from a patient treated with antithyroid drugs. The TCR comes from a woman aged 25-40 years with Graves disease. CDR3 in DNA: TGTGCCAGCAGCCATCGCAGCGGGGCCAATGAGCAGTTCTTC. The encoded protein is CASSHRSGANEQFF.